The rows below give T cell receptor beta chains drawn from one sample of a study of blood T cell repertoires in COVID-19. The repertoire was sequenced with immunoSEQ multiplex PCR; TCRdb's copy has only in-frame clones and lacks some. The sample comprises about 180,000 clones, about three quarters of which are singletons, and approximately 10% rests with the top ten. Sequencing was performed on peripheral blood. The receptors come from a woman over 75 with COVID-19, enrolled during active disease. The CDR3 runs from the conserved cysteine through the conserved F or W. Fields, in order: clone size, V gene, D gene, J gene, CDR3 DNA, CDR3 protein. D genes are given only for firm matches. Size is stated for part of the rows, as once, few or many counts, or as a class when the clone is expanded.

clone_size: -; v_call: TRBV14; d_call: TRBD2; j_call: TRBJ2-1; cdr3_nt: TGTGCCAGCAGCCAAGTGGGTGGGCTAGCGGTTATCTTC; cdr3_aa: CASSQVGGLAVIF
clone_size: -; v_call: TRBV5-1; d_call: -; j_call: TRBJ2-2; cdr3_nt: TGCGCCAGCAGCTTGGGGACAGTCTACACCGGGGAGCTGTTTTTT; cdr3_aa: CASSLGTVYTGELFF
clone_size: -; v_call: TRBV5-4; d_call: -; j_call: TRBJ2-7; cdr3_nt: TGTGCCAGCAGCTTGTTGGGCCACGAGCAGTACTTC; cdr3_aa: CASSLLGHEQYF
clone_size: -; v_call: TRBV10-3; d_call: -; j_call: TRBJ1-2; cdr3_nt: TGTGCCATCAGCGCCGGGACATCAGATGGCTACACCTTC; cdr3_aa: CAISAGTSDGYTF
clone_size: -; v_call: TRBV4-1; d_call: TRBD2; j_call: TRBJ2-7; cdr3_nt: TGCGCCAGCAGCAGAGGGACTAGCGGAGATTACGAGCAGTACTTC; cdr3_aa: CASSRGTSGDYEQYF
clone_size: -; v_call: TRBV28; d_call: TRBD2; j_call: TRBJ2-7; cdr3_nt: TGTGCCAGCAGGGGGGGGACTAGCGTATACGAGCAGTACTTC; cdr3_aa: CASRGGTSVYEQYF
clone_size: -; v_call: TRBV29-1; d_call: TRBD2; j_call: TRBJ2-7; cdr3_nt: TGCAGCGCTGGACTAGCGGGAGGCGAGCAGTACTTC; cdr3_aa: CSAGLAGGEQYF
clone_size: -; v_call: TRBV10-2; d_call: -; j_call: TRBJ2-1; cdr3_nt: TGCGCCAGCAGTGAGCCACGGTATGAGCAGTTCTTC; cdr3_aa: CASSEPRYEQFF
clone_size: once; v_call: TRBV4-2; d_call: TRBD2; j_call: TRBJ2-5; cdr3_nt: TGTGCCAGCAGCCAGGACGCAAGCGGGAGTAGGGAGACCCAGTACTTC; cdr3_aa: CASSQDASGSRETQYF
clone_size: -; v_call: TRBV27; d_call: TRBD2; j_call: TRBJ2-5; cdr3_nt: TGTGCCAGCAGTTCTATAGCGGGGGGGCACCAAGAGACCCAGTACTTC; cdr3_aa: CASSSIAGGHQETQYF
clone_size: once; v_call: TRBV5-1; d_call: -; j_call: TRBJ1-1; cdr3_nt: TGCGCCAGTCGGGGGTTCTTCGCGAACACTGAAGCTTTCTTT; cdr3_aa: CASRGFFANTEAFF
clone_size: -; v_call: TRBV5-4; d_call: -; j_call: TRBJ2-3; cdr3_nt: TGTGCCAGCAGCTTGATTTCCTCGGATACGCAGTATTTT; cdr3_aa: CASSLISSDTQYF
clone_size: few; v_call: TRBV19; d_call: -; j_call: TRBJ1-4; cdr3_nt: TGTGCCTGCGGCTTTGCAACTAATGAAAAACTGTTTTTT; cdr3_aa: CACGFATNEKLFF
clone_size: -; v_call: TRBV19; d_call: -; j_call: TRBJ1-5; cdr3_nt: TGTGCCAGTAGTACCCGACAGCCCTTTCAGCCCCAGCATTTT; cdr3_aa: CASSTRQPFQPQHF
clone_size: -; v_call: TRBV6-5; d_call: -; j_call: TRBJ1-2; cdr3_nt: TGTGCCAGCAGTTACAGTCCAGGACAAAACTATGGCTACACCTTC; cdr3_aa: CASSYSPGQNYGYTF
clone_size: -; v_call: TRBV6-5; d_call: -; j_call: TRBJ2-4; cdr3_nt: TGTGCCAGCAGTTACGCCTCCGGGAAACACATTCAGTACTTC; cdr3_aa: CASSYASGKHIQYF
clone_size: -; v_call: TRBV28; d_call: -; j_call: TRBJ1-5; cdr3_nt: TGTGCCAGCTGTTTGGGGGGGCTGGGGGCCTGGCAGCCCCAGCATTTT; cdr3_aa: CASCLGGLGAWQPQHF
clone_size: once; v_call: TRBV5-4; d_call: -; j_call: TRBJ1-2; cdr3_nt: TGTGCCAGCAGCTTGTACGGCTTGGAGGGCTACACCTTC; cdr3_aa: CASSLYGLEGYTF
clone_size: -; v_call: TRBV10-3; d_call: TRBD1; j_call: TRBJ2-2; cdr3_nt: TGTGCCATCACTGGGACAGGGGGCACCGGGGAGCTGTTTTTT; cdr3_aa: CAITGTGGTGELFF
clone_size: few; v_call: TRBV2; d_call: -; j_call: TRBJ1-1; cdr3_nt: TGTGCCAGTCGACGCGCAGCGATGAACACTGAAGCTTTCTTT; cdr3_aa: CASRRAAMNTEAFF
clone_size: few; v_call: TRBV7-2; d_call: TRBD1; j_call: TRBJ1-5; cdr3_nt: TGTGCCAGCAGCGGACGGACAGGGGGCTTAAATCAGCCCCAGCATTTT; cdr3_aa: CASSGRTGGLNQPQHF
clone_size: -; v_call: TRBV6-1; d_call: -; j_call: TRBJ1-5; cdr3_nt: TGTGCCAGCAGTGAGGTCGGGGGAAATCAGCCCCAGCATTTT; cdr3_aa: CASSEVGGNQPQHF
clone_size: -; v_call: TRBV7-2; d_call: -; j_call: TRBJ1-1; cdr3_nt: TGTGCCAGCAGCTTACTCAGGGAGGACACTGAAGCTTTCTTT; cdr3_aa: CASSLLREDTEAFF
clone_size: -; v_call: TRBV10-3; d_call: TRBD1; j_call: TRBJ1-5; cdr3_nt: TGTGCCATCGGCAGGGACAGGGGGCAGAGTCAGCCCCAGCATTTT; cdr3_aa: CAIGRDRGQSQPQHF
clone_size: -; v_call: TRBV13; d_call: TRBD2; j_call: TRBJ2-7; cdr3_nt: TGTGCCAGCAGCTCTCTAGCGGGAGAGGCGCGAATCGAGCAGTACTTC; cdr3_aa: CASSSLAGEARIEQYF
clone_size: -; v_call: TRBV29-1; d_call: TRBD2; j_call: TRBJ2-1; cdr3_nt: TGCAGCGTGGGACTAGTCGACAATGAGCAGTTCTTC; cdr3_aa: CSVGLVDNEQFF
clone_size: -; v_call: TRBV5-6; d_call: -; j_call: TRBJ1-1; cdr3_nt: TGTGCCAGCAGCTTGGCCTTAAGGCGGACTGAAGCTTTCTTT; cdr3_aa: CASSLALRRTEAFF
clone_size: once; v_call: TRBV5-1; d_call: -; j_call: TRBJ1-5; cdr3_nt: TGCGCCAGCAGCTTAACAGGGACGGGTCAGCCCCAGCATTTT; cdr3_aa: CASSLTGTGQPQHF
clone_size: few; v_call: TRBV2; d_call: -; j_call: TRBJ2-2; cdr3_nt: TGTGCCAGCAGAGCGACTAGTTGGACCGGGGAGCTGTTTTTT; cdr3_aa: CASRATSWTGELFF
clone_size: -; v_call: TRBV4-1; d_call: -; j_call: TRBJ2-3; cdr3_nt: TGCGCCAGCAGCCAAGACTCACCCGGGACAAGATACACAGATACGCAGTATTTT; cdr3_aa: CASSQDSPGTRYTDTQYF
clone_size: -; v_call: TRBV11-3; d_call: -; j_call: TRBJ2-3; cdr3_nt: TGTGCCAGCAGCTTAGACGGGGGAGGCACAGATACGCAGTATTTT; cdr3_aa: CASSLDGGGTDTQYF
clone_size: -; v_call: TRBV9; d_call: TRBD2; j_call: TRBJ2-5; cdr3_nt: TGTGCCAGCGGAGGAGGCGGGGGGGCCGGGGAGACCCAGTACTTC; cdr3_aa: CASGGGGGAGETQYF
clone_size: -; v_call: TRBV2; d_call: TRBD2; j_call: TRBJ2-7; cdr3_nt: TGTGCCAGCAGTGGACTAGCGGGATCCAGCGAGCAGTACTTC; cdr3_aa: CASSGLAGSSEQYF
clone_size: -; v_call: TRBV19; d_call: TRBD2; j_call: TRBJ2-1; cdr3_nt: TGTGCCAGTAGTAAGTCCCCTAGCGGGAGTTTCGATGAGCAGTTCTTC; cdr3_aa: CASSKSPSGSFDEQFF
clone_size: -; v_call: TRBV5-1; d_call: TRBD2; j_call: TRBJ2-2; cdr3_nt: TGCGCCAGCAGCTCGACTAGCGGGACGAACACCGGGGAGCTGTTTTTT; cdr3_aa: CASSSTSGTNTGELFF
clone_size: -; v_call: TRBV11-2; d_call: -; j_call: TRBJ1-4; cdr3_nt: TGTGCCAGCAGCGCGGGACGGGGCAATGAAAAACTGTTTTTT; cdr3_aa: CASSAGRGNEKLFF
clone_size: -; v_call: TRBV19; d_call: -; j_call: TRBJ2-2; cdr3_nt: TGTGCCAGTAGTGCCTACAGGGTCGGGTCCGGGGAGCTGTTTTTT; cdr3_aa: CASSAYRVGSGELFF
clone_size: -; v_call: TRBV11-3; d_call: TRBD2; j_call: TRBJ2-1; cdr3_nt: TGTGCCAGCAGACGGGGCGTGGGTAGCGGGGGACTGTACAATGAGCAGTTCTTC; cdr3_aa: CASRRGVGSGGLYNEQFF
clone_size: few; v_call: TRBV5-1; d_call: TRBD1; j_call: TRBJ2-7; cdr3_nt: TGCGCCAGCAGCCCGGGGGACAGGGAGTACGAGCAGTACTTC; cdr3_aa: CASSPGDREYEQYF
clone_size: -; v_call: TRBV2; d_call: -; j_call: TRBJ1-5; cdr3_nt: TGTGCCAGCCACTTGGCGTTTGCTCCGAGGGGCAATCAGCCCCAGCATTTT; cdr3_aa: CASHLAFAPRGNQPQHF
clone_size: -; v_call: TRBV19; d_call: -; j_call: TRBJ1-3; cdr3_nt: TGTGCCAGTAGGGACAGAACTTTCTCTGGAAACACCATATATTTT; cdr3_aa: CASRDRTFSGNTIYF
clone_size: -; v_call: TRBV29-1; d_call: TRBD2; j_call: TRBJ2-7; cdr3_nt: TGCAGCGTTGGTGGGACTAGCGTGCTCTACGAGCAGTACTTC; cdr3_aa: CSVGGTSVLYEQYF
clone_size: few; v_call: TRBV7-9; d_call: -; j_call: TRBJ2-1; cdr3_nt: TGTGCCAGCAGCGTGAGCGGTGAGCAGTTCTTC; cdr3_aa: CASSVSGEQFF
clone_size: few; v_call: TRBV11-3; d_call: TRBD1; j_call: TRBJ2-7; cdr3_nt: TGTGCCAGCAGCTTAGCGCCGGGACAGGGGAACTCCTACGAGCAGTACTTC; cdr3_aa: CASSLAPGQGNSYEQYF
clone_size: -; v_call: TRBV28; d_call: TRBD1; j_call: TRBJ2-7; cdr3_nt: TGTGCCAGCAGTTCCTACAGGGGGCTGTACGAGCAGTACTTC; cdr3_aa: CASSSYRGLYEQYF
clone_size: -; v_call: TRBV20-1; d_call: TRBD2; j_call: TRBJ2-1; cdr3_nt: TGCAGTGCTAGTCGGGGGAGCGGGACCCCCAATGAGCAGTTCTTC; cdr3_aa: CSASRGSGTPNEQFF
clone_size: once; v_call: TRBV27; d_call: -; j_call: TRBJ2-2; cdr3_nt: TGTGCCAGCAGTTTATCGGCAGGAGGGGCCGGGGAGCTGTTTTTT; cdr3_aa: CASSLSAGGAGELFF
clone_size: -; v_call: TRBV18; d_call: -; j_call: TRBJ1-2; cdr3_nt: TGTGCCAGCTCACCGGTAGGGGATGATGGCTACACCTTC; cdr3_aa: CASSPVGDDGYTF
clone_size: -; v_call: TRBV27; d_call: TRBD2; j_call: TRBJ2-1; cdr3_nt: TGTGCCAGCAGTTTGTTAGCGGGTGTGGGTGAGCAGTTCTTC; cdr3_aa: CASSLLAGVGEQFF
clone_size: -; v_call: TRBV30; d_call: TRBD2; j_call: TRBJ2-7; cdr3_nt: TGTGCCTGGAGTGCGGGACTAGCGGGGACCTACGAGCAGTACTTC; cdr3_aa: CAWSAGLAGTYEQYF
clone_size: -; v_call: TRBV4-2; d_call: TRBD2; j_call: TRBJ2-1; cdr3_nt: TGTGCCAGCAGCCAAGAGGGGACTAGCGCCACCCGAAAGTTCTTC; cdr3_aa: CASSQEGTSATRKFF